The next 21 T cell receptor beta chains were all read from a single sample in a study of cytomegalovirus exposure and HLA in healthy donors. PCR amplification relied on 60 Vbeta primers (plus 13 Jbeta primers). The protocol was immunoSEQ multiplex PCR, while the TCRdb copy is restricted to in-frame clones and leaves out a portion. Of 110,000 or so clones in the sample, around three quarters are singletons; the top ten hold around 4.9%. Sequenced material: PBMCs. The source is a man aged 50 to 59 in good health and CMV-seropositive.

This clone was seen at least ten times. V is TRBV5-4 and J is TRBJ1-4, with TRBD1 matching 7 bases. Germline V gene lookup returns CDR1 SGHNT and CDR2 YYREEE (reference sequence). The ends lost 2 bases at V and 4 bases at J; junction bases unmatched: 5. The CDR3 loop spans 15 amino acids. The CDR3 region is CASSFNRGINEKLFF. The CDR3 DNA is TGTGCCAGCAGCTTTAACAGGGGAATTAATGAAAAACTGTTTTTT.

The chain couples TRBV27 to TRBJ1-2; a weak D match, TRBD1 (6 bases). The CDR3 length is 13 residues. Germline V gene data show CDR1 as MNHEY and CDR2 as SMNVEV (reference sequence). V dropped 5 bases and J dropped 3 bases, with 10 bases sitting between them. The CDR3 DNA sequence: TGTGCCAGCAGTCCCGGACAGCACTATGGCTACACCTTC. Amino acids: CASSPGQHYGYTF.

The chain combines TRBV5-1 with TRBJ2-7, with 12 positions matching TRBD2. This CDR3 has 15 amino acids. Trimming took 4 bases from V and 4 from J; bases not matched to a gene: 6. Germline V gene data show CDR1 as SGHRS and CDR2 as YFSETQ. Here the CDR3 DNA reads TGCGCCAGCAGCCCCGGACTAGCGGGACCTTACGAGCAGTACTTC. It codes for CASSPGLAGPYEQYF. Full variable domain (remainder filled in from reference TRBV5-1 and TRBJ2-7): KAGVTQTPRYLIKTRGQQVTLSCSPISGHRSVSWYQQTPGQGLQFLFEYFSETQRNKGNFPGRFSGRQFSNSRSEMNVSTLELGDSALYLCASSPGLAGPYEQYFGPGTRLTVT.

J is TRBJ1-1 and V is TRBV7-8; D remains unclear. The V gene's germline CDR1 is SGHVS and CDR2 FQNEAQ. Trimming took off 5 bases at V and 1 base at J, with 14 bases between the two ends. This CDR3 is built from 15 residues. CDR3 nucleotides: TGTGCCAGCAGCCCCCTGGATCGGGGGAACACTGAAGCTTTCTTT. It codes for CASSPLDRGNTEAFF.

The chain recombines TRBV7-2 with TRBJ2-1; TRBD1 might be the D (6 bases). The CDR3 length is 14 residues. Germline CDR1 reads SGHTA; CDR2 reads FQGNSA. The V end lost 4 bases, the J end lost 6 bases, and 13 bases lay between the germline ends. CDR3 nucleotide sequence: TGTGCCAGCAGCTCGCCCCACAGGGCCAATGAGCAGTTCTTC. It specifies CASSSPHRANEQFF.

In the case of this clone: Its ends do not fully match the called genes, so a read error is possible. V gene TRBV28 combines with J gene TRBJ2-5, with D possibly being TRBD2 (7 bases). The CDR3 length is 16 residues. Germline CDR1 reads MDHEN; CDR2 reads SYDVKM. The CDR3, as DNA: TGTACCAGCAGCTCCCATGAGAGGGGGGGCGGGGAGACCCAGTACTTC. Residues: CTSSSHERGGGETQYF.

The V call is TRBV6-8, the J call TRBJ2-7; TRBD2 aligns across 14 bases. After removal of 5 bases from V and 3 bases from J, the junction contained 15 bases not matched to a gene. The CDR3 length is 19 residues. The germline CDR1 and CDR2 sequences are MNHGY and SAAAGT. CDR3 in amino acids: CASSLQTSGRVMGFYEQYF. CDR3 in DNA: TGTGCCAGCAGTCTCCAGACTAGCGGGAGGGTAATGGGTTTCTACGAGCAGTACTTC.

This chain links TRBV30 with TRBJ1-2; 9 nucleotides agree with TRBD1. Germline CDR1 is GTSNPN and CDR2 is SVGIG (reference sequence). The CDR3 covers 15 residues. The junction had 10 bases not matched to a gene; V was cut back by 3 bases and J by 5 bases. CDR3 sequence reads: CAWRAMGGQGYGYTF. As DNA, the CDR3 is TGTGCCTGGAGGGCAATGGGCGGACAGGGGTATGGCTACACCTTC.

The V gene is TRBV28, the J gene TRBJ1-2; D possibly corresponds to TRBD1 (6 bases). V shed 5 bases and J shed 4 bases, with 11 bases lying between them. The CDR3 length is 13 residues. CDR1 is MDHEN, CDR2 SYDVKM, per germline. The DNA of the CDR3 is TGTGCCAGCAGTGGGGGGGCGAGCTATGGCTACACCTTC. Its translation: CASSGGASYGYTF.

The V call is TRBV30, the J call TRBJ2-5; D is possibly TRBD1 (5 bases). The DNA end lines up better with TRBJ2-7; the J call may be wrong. Germline V gives CDR1 GTSNPN, CDR2 SVGIG (reference sequence). CDR3 length: 13 amino acids. The CDR3: CAWTRQFGYEQYF. CDR3 coding DNA: TGTGCCTGGACTAGACAGTTCGGCTACGAGCAGTACTTC.

In nucleotides, the CDR3 is TGCGCCAGCAGCTTACTAGCAGCCCACAATGAGCAGTTCTTC. It yields the protein CASSLLAAHNEQFF. J is TRBJ2-1 and V is TRBV5-1; D might be TRBD2 (6 bases). From germline, CDR1 is SGHRS and CDR2 YFSETQ. The CDR3 loop spans 14 amino acids. Trimming removed 2 bases from V and 5 bases from J, with 11 bases in between.

This chain joins TRBV7-9 and TRBJ1-5; 7 nucleotides line up with TRBD1. The V segment lost 4 bases and the J segment 1 base; nucleotides outside the gene matches: 4. The CDR3 has 15 amino acids. Per the germline V gene, CDR1 is SEHNR and CDR2 is FQNEAQ (reference sequence). The DNA of the CDR3 is TGTGCCAGCAGCTCAGGACAGGCGAGCAATCAGCCCCAGCATTTT. Protein sequence: CASSSGQASNQPQHF.

This clone was observed a handful of times. The chain joins TRBV6-6 to TRBJ2-7; perhaps TRBD1 as D (5 bases). The CDR3 runs 13 residues. V dropped 5 bases and J dropped 6 bases, with 14 bases sitting between them. Germline V gene lookup returns CDR1 MNHNY and CDR2 SVGAGI (reference sequence). CDR3 sequence reads: CASSNRQGFEQYF. CDR3 sequence (DNA): TGTGCCAGCAGTAATCGTCAGGGTTTCGAGCAGTACTTC.

CDR3 region: CASSVVQGEAFF. DNA of the CDR3: TGTGCCAGCAGCGTAGTACAGGGGGAAGCTTTCTTT. The chain recombines TRBV9 with TRBJ1-1; TRBD1 aligns across 7 bases. Germline CDR1 and CDR2: SGDLS and YYNGEE. This CDR3 is built from 12 residues. Unmatched junction bases numbered 1, after V lost 0 bases and J lost 8 bases. The full variable domain, completed using reference TRBV9 and TRBJ1-1, is DSGVTQTPKHLITATGQRVTLRCSPRSGDLSVYWYQQSLDQGLQFLIQYYNGEERAKGNILERFSAQQFPDLHSELNLSSLELGDSALYFCASSVVQGEAFFGQGTRLTVV.

In DNA form, the CDR3 reads TGCGCCAGCAGGCGGGGACTAGCGGGAGGGAGCTCCTACGAGCAGTACTTC. This encodes CASRRGLAGGSSYEQYF. The rearrangement joins TRBV4-1 to TRBJ2-7; 16 nucleotides line up with TRBD2. The length of the CDR3 is 17 residues. CDR1 and CDR2 from the germline V gene are MGHRA and YSYEKL. The trim removed 6 bases at V and 0 bases at J, leaving 5 bases unmatched.

The chain uses TRBV18 and TRBJ2-6; D is unclear. Germline-derived CDR1 and CDR2 are KGHSH and LQKENI. The CDR3 sequence is 15 residues long. Trimming shortened V by 4 bases and J by 1 base, and 8 bases separated the two germline ends. The DNA for the CDR3 is TGTGCCAGCTCACTTTCGGAGTCTGGGGCCAACGTCCTGACTTTC. Protein: CASSLSESGANVLTF.

In regard to this clone: The junction departs from the called germline gene at one end, perhaps through a read error. The CDR3 loop is CASSLTPSSNYGYTF. CDR3 bases: TGTGCCAGCAGCTTGACCCCCAGCTCTAACTATGGCTACACCTTT. The rearrangement uses TRBV5-6 and TRBJ1-2, with D hard to call. Germline V gene sequence: CDR1 SGHDT, CDR2 YYEEEE. The CDR3 extends over 15 amino acids.

The gene calls are TRBV10-2 and TRBJ2-5; TRBD2 agrees at 9 bases. The J call may be in error: the DNA end matches TRBJ2-7 better. The germline gives CDR1 WSHSY, CDR2 SAAADI. There are 14 residues in the CDR3. The CDR3 here is CASKEAGGHHEQYF. The CDR3 DNA follows: TGCGCCAGCAAGGAGGCGGGGGGGCACCACGAGCAGTACTTC.

The CDR3 here is CASSSQPTGTGGMSTEAFF. The CDR3 DNA reads TGTGCCAGCAGCTCCCAACCCACGGGGACAGGGGGTATGAGCACTGAAGCTTTCTTT. The gene calls are TRBV7-6 and TRBJ1-1; 11 bases are a match to TRBD1. After removal of 4 bases from V and 4 bases from J, the junction contained 17 bases not matched to a gene. CDR1 SGHVS and CDR2 FNYEAQ come from the germline V gene. The CDR3 covers 19 residues.

V is TRBV6-5 and J is TRBJ1-5; D is possibly TRBD1 (5 bases). The germline V gene has CDR1 MNHEY and CDR2 SVGAGI. This CDR3 spans 12 amino acids. V lost 8 bases and J 7 bases, leaving 12 bases between the germline ends. CDR3 nucleotides: TGTGCCAGCCGGGGGGATAGGCAGCCCCAGCATTTT. Protein: CASRGDRQPQHF.

The rearrangement links TRBV19 to TRBJ1-5, with TRBD1 identical over 12 bases. The CDR3 has 15 amino acids. After removal of 9 bases from V and 5 bases from J, the junction contained 8 bases not matched to a gene. Per germline, CDR1 LNHDA and CDR2 SQIVND (reference sequence). CDR3 loop: CASRDRGRGYQPQHF. The CDR3 coding sequence is TGTGCCAGCCGGGACAGGGGGCGAGGGTATCAGCCCCAGCATTTT.